The TCR beta chain under discussion was sequenced for a study of blood T cell repertoires in COVID-19. Study-level information: COVID-19 samples, acute and convalescent, were from the United States, Italy and Spain. T cells, B-cell-depleted T cells, or PBMCs supplied cDNA or gDNA.

Only in-frame clones appear in the TCRdb table, and some are missing; sequencing was by immunoSEQ multiplex PCR. Of under 70,000 clones in the sample, about 90% were seen once. The CDR3 is 16 amino acids. V was cut by 2 bases and J by 6 bases, with 18 bases left in between. Germline V gives CDR1 MNHEY, CDR2 SVGAGI. Patients in Seattle were enrolled during active infection, then followed longitudinally. V gene TRBV6-5 combines with J gene TRBJ2-3; D perhaps matches TRBD2 (6 bases). This TCR came from a woman aged 55-70 years with COVID-19, enrolled during active disease. Material for sequencing was peripheral blood. The CDR3 loop reads CASSYRYGGRRDTQYF. The CDR3 DNA sequence: TGTGCCAGCAGTTACCGGTACGGGGGAAGAAGGGATACGCAGTATTTT.